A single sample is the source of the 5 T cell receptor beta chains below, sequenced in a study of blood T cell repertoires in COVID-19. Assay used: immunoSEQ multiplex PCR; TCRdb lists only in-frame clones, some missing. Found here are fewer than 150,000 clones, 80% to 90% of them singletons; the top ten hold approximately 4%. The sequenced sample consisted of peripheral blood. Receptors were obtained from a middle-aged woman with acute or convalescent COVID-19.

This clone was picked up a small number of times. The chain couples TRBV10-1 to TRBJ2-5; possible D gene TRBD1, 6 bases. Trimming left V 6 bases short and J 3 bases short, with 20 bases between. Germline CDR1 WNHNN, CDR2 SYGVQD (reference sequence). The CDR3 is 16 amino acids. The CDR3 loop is CASRSQVYRAKETQYF. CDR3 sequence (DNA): TGCGCCAGCAGAAGTCAAGTTTACAGGGCTAAAGAGACCCAGTACTTC.

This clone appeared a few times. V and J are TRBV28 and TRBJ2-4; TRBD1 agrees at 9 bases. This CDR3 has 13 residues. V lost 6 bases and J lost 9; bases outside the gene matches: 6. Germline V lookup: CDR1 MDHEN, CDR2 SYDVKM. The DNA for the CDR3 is TGTGCCAGCAGGCCAGGGACAGGGATCATTCAGTACTTC. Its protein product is CASRPGTGIIQYF.

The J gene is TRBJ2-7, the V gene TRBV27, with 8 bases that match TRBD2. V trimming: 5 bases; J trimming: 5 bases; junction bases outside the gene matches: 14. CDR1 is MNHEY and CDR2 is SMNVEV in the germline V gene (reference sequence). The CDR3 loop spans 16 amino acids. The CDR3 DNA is TGTGCCAGCAGTAGATCCCGTCGGGGACTAGGAAACGAGCAGTACTTC. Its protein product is CASSRSRRGLGNEQYF.

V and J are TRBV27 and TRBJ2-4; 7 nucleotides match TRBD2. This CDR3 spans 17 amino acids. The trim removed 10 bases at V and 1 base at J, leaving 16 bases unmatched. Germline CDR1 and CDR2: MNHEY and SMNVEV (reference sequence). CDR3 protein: CATRHGGGTNAKNIQYF. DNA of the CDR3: TGTGCCACGCGCCATGGGGGGGGAACCAACGCCAAAAACATTCAGTACTTC.

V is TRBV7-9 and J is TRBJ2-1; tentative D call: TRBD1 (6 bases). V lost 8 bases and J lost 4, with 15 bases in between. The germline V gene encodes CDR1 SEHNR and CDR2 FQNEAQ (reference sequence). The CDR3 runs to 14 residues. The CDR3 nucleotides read TGTGCCAGCCGACTCGGGACACCTTACAATGAGCAGTTCTTC. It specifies CASRLGTPYNEQFF.